These 29 T cell receptor beta chains originate from one sample sequenced in a study of OX40 agonist ivuxolimab in advanced cancers. The protocol used for the library was the immunoSEQ multiplex PCR assay. TCRdb took over this immuneACCESS table, retaining in-frame rearrangements with V and J assigned. Such tables are incomplete; in checked studies, under half of the missing clones stem from an unresolved V gene, and the remainder is unexplained. The sample table lists 35,000 to 55,000 clones, over 65% of them with a count of one. Over 14% of the sample is held by the ten biggest clonotypes. Sequences were derived from CD4+ or CD8+ T cells sorted from blood, sampled in a trial of the OX40 agonist ivuxolimab. The receptors originated from an adult with an advanced solid tumor such as melanoma, head and neck, liver or kidney cancer.

This sequence joins TRBV29-1 and TRBJ1-2; 9 bases match TRBD1. CDR3 size: 16 residues. V shed 0 bases and J 8 bases; nucleotides not matched to a gene: 13. The germline CDR1 and CDR2 sequences are SQVTM and ANQGSEA. The CDR3 spells CSVEDQGDRVFGGYTF. The CDR3 coding sequence is TGCAGCGTTGAAGATCAGGGGGACAGGGTTTTCGGAGGCTACACCTTC.

The chain employs TRBV7-9 and TRBJ1-1; tentatively, D is TRBD1 (6 bases). Germline-derived CDR1 and CDR2 are SEHNR and FQNEAQ (reference sequence). The CDR3 spans 14 residues. Between the trimmed V and J ends, which lost 2 bases and 1 base, there was a span of 8 bases. CDR3 protein: CASSLRDKNTEAFF. The CDR3 DNA follows: TGTGCCAGCAGCTTAAGGGACAAGAACACTGAAGCTTTCTTT.

This chain joins TRBV6-5 and TRBJ2-7, with D tentatively TRBD1 (5 bases). V shed 2 bases and J shed 0 bases, with 14 bases lying between them. Germline V gene lookup returns CDR1 MNHEY and CDR2 SVGAGI. The CDR3 is 16 amino acids. The CDR3 nucleotides read TGTGCCAGCAGTTACAAGGGGTACGCATTCTCCTACGAGCAGTACTTC. It yields the protein CASSYKGYAFSYEQYF.

The chain couples TRBV7-9 to TRBJ2-7; D unclear. Trimming removed 1 base at V and 5 bases at J, with 15 bases between. The CDR3 runs 15 residues. The germline CDR1 and CDR2 sequences are SEHNR and FQNEAQ (reference sequence). The CDR3, as DNA: TGTGCCAGCAGCTTAGGATCCGGGTATGCCGACGAGCAGTACTTC. Residues: CASSLGSGYADEQYF.

J is TRBJ1-2 and V is TRBV6-6; TRBD1 aligns across 8 bases. Trimming cost V 2 bases and J 4 bases; bases outside gene matches: 6. The V gene's germline CDR1 is MNHNY and CDR2 SVGAGI (reference sequence). The CDR3 runs to 15 residues. CDR3 amino acids: CASSYLTTGAYGYTF. The CDR3 bases are TGTGCCAGCAGTTACCTTACGACAGGGGCCTATGGCTACACCTTC.

The chain recombines TRBV5-6 with TRBJ1-1; no definite D call. This CDR3 has 16 residues. Germline V CDR1 and CDR2: SGHDT, YYEEEE. V was cut by 6 bases and J by 3 bases, with 21 bases left in between. CDR3 in amino acids: CASTDGQNPRYTEAFF. The CDR3, as DNA: TGTGCCAGCACCGATGGGCAAAACCCTCGGTACACTGAAGCTTTCTTT.

With regard to this clone: The junction differs from germline at one of its ends, possibly a read error. The chain couples TRBV7-7 to TRBJ2-1; the match to TRBD2 covers 14 bases. CDR3 length: 16 amino acids. Germline V gene lookup returns CDR1 SSHAT and CDR2 FNYEAQ (reference sequence). The CDR3 region is CASSLWTSGGSNEQFF. The CDR3 DNA sequence: TGTGCTAGCAGCCTCTGGACTAGCGGGGGGTCCAATGAGCAGTTCTTC. The variable domain in full, completed from reference TRBV7-7 and TRBJ2-1, reads GAGVSQSPRYKVTKRGQDVTLRCDPISSHATLYWYQQALGQGPEFLTYFNYEAQPDKSGLPSDRFSAERPEGSISTLTIQRTEQRDSAMYRCASSLWTSGGSNEQFFGPGTRLTVL.

The J gene is TRBJ2-1, the V gene TRBV4-2, with TRBD2 matching over 9 bases. Germline CDR1 is LGHNA and CDR2 is YNFKEQ. The CDR3 totals 15 residues. V lost 4 bases and J lost 0; bases outside the gene matches: 1. CDR3 coding DNA: TGTGCCAGCAGCCCGGGACTAGCCTCCTACAATGAGCAGTTCTTC. Translation gives CASSPGLASYNEQFF.

This chain joins TRBV7-3 and TRBJ1-5; TRBD1 is a possible D gene (6 bases). Germline V gives CDR1 SGHTA, CDR2 FQGTGA. The CDR3 is 16 residues long. V lost 7 bases and J 3 bases, leaving 19 bases between the germline ends. CDR3: CASTALPRGTNQPQHF. The DNA for the CDR3 is TGTGCCAGCACCGCCCTGCCCAGGGGAACCAATCAGCCCCAGCATTTT.

The rearrangement uses TRBV11-1 and TRBJ2-7; 8 bases fit TRBD2. Germline lookup yields CDR1 SGHAT and CDR2 FQDESV (reference sequence). The trim removed 4 bases at V and 3 bases at J, leaving 14 bases unmatched. CDR3 size: 17 residues. The CDR3 DNA reads as TGTGCCAGCAGCTCTGCTAGGAGCTTAGCGGGAAGCTACGAGCAGTACTTC. It translates to CASSSARSLAGSYEQYF.

This clone was picked up a small number of times. CDR3 amino acids: CASSEGDRNTGELFF. As DNA, the CDR3 is TGTGCCAGCAGTGAAGGGGACAGGAACACCGGGGAGCTGTTTTTT. The chain is built from TRBV2 and TRBJ2-2; 7 bases are shared with TRBD1. V was clipped by 1 base and J by 1 base; unmatched bases: 0. CDR3 length: 15 residues. Germline V gene data show CDR1 as SNHLY and CDR2 as FYNNEI.

This clone has a single count. The CDR3 is CASSDPGFEAGHEQFF. The DNA of the CDR3 is TGTGCCAGCAGTGACCCAGGGTTTGAGGCAGGACATGAGCAGTTCTTC. J is TRBJ2-1 and V is TRBV6-4, with D possibly being TRBD1 (5 bases). This CDR3 is built from 16 residues. Trimming cost V 2 bases and J 8 bases, with 19 bases left between them. Germline V gene sequence: CDR1 MRHNA, CDR2 SNTAGT.

This clone has a single count. CDR3 protein: CASSLGQGRAGELFF. The CDR3 DNA sequence: TGTGCCAGCAGCTTAGGACAGGGGCGCGCCGGGGAGCTGTTTTTT. The rearrangement links TRBV11-2 to TRBJ2-2, with 8 bases lining up with TRBD1. The trim removed 1 base at V and 6 bases at J, leaving 4 bases unmatched. There are 15 residues in the CDR3. Germline assignment: CDR1 SGHAT and CDR2 FQNNGV. The entire variable domain, with the rest obtained from reference TRBV11-2 and TRBJ2-2, is as follows: EAGVAQSPRYKIIEKRQSVAFWCNPISGHATLYWYQQILGQGPKLLIQFQNNGVVDDSQLPKDRFSAERLKGVDSTLKIQPAKLEDSAVYLCASSLGQGRAGELFFGEGSRLTVL.

The CDR3 here is CASSPAGINEAFF. The CDR3, as DNA: TGCGCCAGCAGCCCGGCAGGGATAAACGAAGCTTTCTTT. The chain has TRBV5-1 and TRBJ1-1; possible D gene TRBD1, 5 bases. CDR3 length equals 13 residues. Germline V CDR1 and CDR2: SGHRS, YFSETQ. The V gene lost 4 bases and the J gene lost 8 bases, with 15 bases spanning the gap.

The chain has TRBV27 and TRBJ2-1; 8 positions match TRBD1. The V and J ends lost 5 bases and 7 bases, in that order; junction bases with no gene match: 7. The CDR3 has 14 amino acids. Germline V gene lookup returns CDR1 MNHEY and CDR2 SMNVEV (reference sequence). The CDR3 spells CASSTFRGLNEQFF. Written as DNA, the CDR3 is TGTGCCAGCAGTACGTTCAGGGGGCTAAATGAGCAGTTCTTC.

The V gene is TRBV7-9, the J gene TRBJ2-5; TRBD1 is a possible D gene (5 bases). The CDR3 runs to 15 residues. The V gene lost 3 bases and the J gene lost 3 bases, with 14 bases spanning the gap. Germline V gene data show CDR1 as SEHNR and CDR2 as FQNEAQ (reference sequence). CDR3 region: CASSFVGLGEETQYF. In nucleotides, the CDR3 is TGTGCCAGCAGCTTCGTGGGTCTAGGGGAAGAGACCCAGTACTTC.

The rearrangement links TRBV27 to TRBJ2-7, with 10 bases matching TRBD1. The CDR3 totals 16 residues. Germline V lookup: CDR1 MNHEY, CDR2 SMNVEV (reference sequence). Trimming removed 0 bases from V and 6 bases from J; junction bases left unmatched: 8. CDR3 DNA: TGTGCCAGCAGTTTATCCACCGGGACAGGGGTTGGCGAGCAGTACTTC. Amino acid sequence: CASSLSTGTGVGEQYF.

The V gene is TRBV7-8, the J gene TRBJ2-5; no reliable D call. Germline values: CDR1 SGHVS, CDR2 FQNEAQ. CDR3 length: 14 amino acids. Trimming removed 5 bases from V and 1 base from J, with 11 bases in between. The CDR3 coding sequence is TGTGCCAGCAGCCGAGACCTGCTCCAAGAGACCCAGTACTTC. Translating it yields CASSRDLLQETQYF.

This clone was found once. The chain couples TRBV4-2 to TRBJ2-3; 16 positions match TRBD2. The germline gives CDR1 LGHNA, CDR2 YNFKEQ. The J segment lost 11 bases and the V segment lost 4 bases, leaving 12 bases of the junction unmatched. The CDR3 is made up of 17 amino acids. The CDR3 sequence is CASSPGLAGGSSRGQYF. Written as DNA, the CDR3 is TGTGCCAGCAGCCCGGGACTAGCGGGAGGGTCGTCTCGAGGGCAGTATTTT.

The V call is TRBV7-6, the J call TRBJ2-1, with D uncertain. Germline V gene data show CDR1 as SGHVS and CDR2 as FNYEAQ. This CDR3 is built from 15 residues. V lost 5 bases, J lost 3 bases, and 14 bases lay in between. The CDR3 spells CASSRDRNIYNEQFF. CDR3 in DNA: TGTGCCAGCAGCCGCGACCGCAACATCTACAATGAGCAGTTCTTC.

J is TRBJ2-4 and V is TRBV4-1, with 14 nucleotides matching TRBD2. Germline CDR1 reads MGHRA; CDR2 reads YSYEKL. CDR3 length: 18 amino acids. V lost 4 bases and J lost 0; bases outside the gene matches: 5. The CDR3 loop reads CASSRTSGGSLAKNIQYF. The CDR3 region has the DNA TGCGCCAGCAGCCGGACTAGCGGGGGGTCGCTAGCCAAAAACATTCAGTACTTC.

Turning to this clone: Within the sample, other DNA sequences also encode this same CDR3. The rearrangement links TRBV5-4 to TRBJ2-7; no firm D call. With 4 bases removed from V and 0 bases from J, the gap between germline ends came to 8 bases. The CDR3 consists of 13 residues. Germline-derived CDR1 and CDR2 are SGHNT and YYREEE (reference sequence). The CDR3: CASSLDGSYEQYF. The DNA of the CDR3 is TGTGCCAGCAGCCTTGACGGCTCCTACGAGCAGTACTTC.

The chain recombines TRBV7-2 with TRBJ2-7; TRBD1 is a possible D gene (7 bases). Germline V gene data show CDR1 as SGHTA and CDR2 as FQGNSA. This CDR3 is built from 15 residues. V shed 0 bases and J shed 6 bases, with 15 bases lying between them. The CDR3 loop reads CASSLALEGAVEQYF. DNA for the CDR3: TGTGCCAGCAGCTTAGCGCTGGAGGGGGCGGTCGAGCAGTACTTC.

The chain carries TRBV6-1 and TRBJ2-1; maybe TRBD1 (6 bases). V was pared by 8 bases and J by 2 bases, with 7 bases between. Germline loops: CDR1 MNHNS, CDR2 SASEGT. CDR3 size: 12 residues. This chain's CDR3 is CASWGPYNEQFF. The CDR3 DNA reads TGTGCCAGCTGGGGGCCCTACAATGAGCAGTTCTTC.

The CDR3 here is CASSSKGRSTETQYF. The DNA of the CDR3 is TGTGCCAGCAGTTCGAAGGGTAGGTCGACCGAGACCCAGTACTTC. J is TRBJ2-5 and V is TRBV28; D uncertain. Trimming took off 4 bases at V and 5 bases at J, with 17 bases between the two ends. CDR1 is MDHEN, CDR2 SYDVKM, per germline. The CDR3 is 15 amino acids.

This chain joins TRBV4-1 and TRBJ2-7; D gene unclear. CDR1 MGHRA and CDR2 YSYEKL come from the germline V gene. CDR3 length: 12 residues. V was trimmed by 3 bases and J by 2 bases, leaving 5 bases between them. CDR3 in DNA: TGCGCCAGCAGCCATAACACCTACGAGCAGTACTTC. As protein: CASSHNTYEQYF.

The chain joins TRBV19 to TRBJ1-5, with 7 bases aligning to TRBD1. The CDR3 has 15 residues. CDR1 is LNHDA and CDR2 is SQIVND in the germline V gene (reference sequence). The trim removed 7 bases at V and 5 bases at J, leaving 11 bases unmatched. Written as DNA, the CDR3 is TGTGCCAGTACCATGACAGGGCTTAATGATCAGCCCCAGCATTTT. Amino acids: CASTMTGLNDQPQHF.

The chain joins TRBV12-1 to TRBJ1-4. TRBV12-1 is a recognized pseudogene. CDR3 length: 15 residues. CDR3 in DNA: TGTGCCAGCAGCTGTCACTTCATCATACCCGAAAAACTGTTTTTT. This codes for CASSCHFIIPEKLFF.

The chain has TRBV7-2 and TRBJ2-3, with TRBD2 matching 12 bases. This CDR3 is built from 17 residues. Germline CDR1 is SGHTA and CDR2 is FQGNSA. The V segment lost 1 base and the J segment 4 bases; nucleotides outside the gene matches: 6. The DNA of the CDR3 is TGTGCCAGCAGCTTAGAACTAGCGGGAGGACCCGCAGATACGCAGTATTTT. Amino acids: CASSLELAGGPADTQYF. Full variable domain (outside the CDR3, taken from reference TRBV7-2 and TRBJ2-3): GAGVSQSPSNKVTEKGKDVELRCDPISGHTALYWYRQSLGQGLEFLIYFQGNSAPDKSGLPSDRFSAERTGGSVSTLTIQRTQQEDSAVYLCASSLELAGGPADTQYFGPGTRLTVL.